This T cell receptor (beta chain) emerged from a study of T cells in Graves' hyperthyroidism and ophthalmopathy (dated by TCRdb to about 2019). Regarding the study in general: Peripheral blood was sampled at the time of initial diagnosis, prior to any treatment. Prospective prediction of ophthalmopathy was tested in an independent validation cohort consisting of about 20 hyperthyroidism patients and approximately 16 patients who later progressed to ophthalmopathy. To identify distinguishing TCR V-J signatures, a discovery cohort of around 98 patients was used, comprising 40 to 45 with Graves' ophthalmopathy and around 57 with stable Graves' hyperthyroidism. The paper describes TCR Vbeta CDR3 sequencing of 120 to 150 peripheral blood samples, made up of some 42 ophthalmopathy patients, 70 to 80 hyperthyroidism patients and approximately 17 progressor patients. For training and testing, the 100 or so patients in the discovery cohort were randomly divided in a 7:3 ratio. The study also compared thyroid tissue and blood T-cell repertoires from about six Graves' hyperthyroidism patients. After blood sampling, hyperthyroidism patients were treated with methimazole at a starting dose of 30 mg daily, and ophthalmopathy patients were treated with high-dose intravenous methylprednisolone. General conclusions and limits of the study: In cross-validation, a model built on a 13 V-J signature told ophthalmopathy apart from stable hyperthyroidism with less than 90% sensitivity and around 84% specificity, and in testing the same model reached 80%/75%. Sample size was not statistically predetermined, and blinding of investigators to group allocation was not performed. In validation, the model predicted progression to ophthalmopathy with approximately 69% sensitivity and approximately 78% specificity, a median of approximately 6.5 months before onset. Blood samples also contained most of the expanded thyroid clonotypes (frequency above 0.001), which suggests that blood repertoires may reflect thyroid immune responses.

Trimming accounts for 3 bases at V and 5 bases at J, while the number of junction bases matched to no gene is 8. CDR1 and CDR2 are read off the germline V gene (reference sequence) as SGHNT and YYREEE. From cysteine to phenylalanine, the CDR3 is 15 amino acids long. Only the CDR3 DNA is retained, 45 bases long and in frame from the first base. The TCR beta CDR3 regions were amplified from RNA transcripts. A first-round RT-PCR of the TCR CDR3 used the HTBI primer set with the Qiagen OneStep RT-PCR kit. The libraries were constructed in a second round of multiplex PCR and then size-selected and purified. Sequencing of the libraries was done on an Illumina HiSeq2000 using paired-end 100 bp reads. The paper's processing steps were these. Raw data were processed with SOAPnuke, discarding reads with adapters, uncalled bases, mean Phred below 15, or no exact constant-primer or identifier match. COPE v1.2.5 was used to merge high-quality paired reads, and clonotypes were defined as unique nucleotide sequences. Clonotypes were aligned to IMGT TRBV, TRBD and TRBJ reference segments using MiTCR v1.1. The analysis was restricted to V-J combinations with a frequency above 0.0001, which together covered approximately 99% of the repertoires. A TCS score was defined as the ratio of F50 (clonal expansion) to E x V (chaos), with BLOSUM62-based TCRdist applied between CDR3 peptides within each V-J. Welch's t-statistics and random forest reduced roughly 530 V-J features to some 14, which were used in a naive Bayes classifier (R e1071). TCRdb's own reprocessing of the public reads used fastp at Q25 and MiXCR and kept productive beta chains. Each entry is one CDR3 protein sequence, shown with its most common DNA and genes. TCRdb, not the authors, supplied the V and J calls. This sample holds 25,000 to 30,000 distinct CDR3 sequences; roughly 45% were observed only once. Clones ranked in the top ten supply 10% of the sample.

Stable Graves' hyperthyroidism was defined as no progression to ophthalmopathy during 18 months of follow-up. The hyperthyroidism patients were between 18 and 65 years old and newly diagnosed, with a disease duration of less than 2 months. Patients with uncontrolled infections, other autoimmune diseases, pregnancy or lactation were excluded. Diagnoses relied on clinical symptoms, serum thyroxine and TRAb, thyroid ultrasound and orbital computed tomography. PBMCs were isolated from 7.5 to 10 ml of fresh peripheral blood by Ficoll-Paque density gradient centrifugation. Total RNA was extracted with Trizol reagent, and quality was checked on an Agilent 2100 Bioanalyzer. This clonotype has ten or more counts. Its antigen is unknown. One base away there is no much larger clone; base qualities are not given.

This TCR was sampled from a woman in her 30s with Graves' hyperthyroidism. The sequenced sample was blood. The chain links TRBV5-4 with TRBJ2-5; the central 9 bases match TRBD2. The CDR3 is CASSSKAGGWETQYF. The sequenced DNA: TGTGCCAGCAGCTCCAAAGCGGGAGGTTGGGAGACCCAGTACTTC.